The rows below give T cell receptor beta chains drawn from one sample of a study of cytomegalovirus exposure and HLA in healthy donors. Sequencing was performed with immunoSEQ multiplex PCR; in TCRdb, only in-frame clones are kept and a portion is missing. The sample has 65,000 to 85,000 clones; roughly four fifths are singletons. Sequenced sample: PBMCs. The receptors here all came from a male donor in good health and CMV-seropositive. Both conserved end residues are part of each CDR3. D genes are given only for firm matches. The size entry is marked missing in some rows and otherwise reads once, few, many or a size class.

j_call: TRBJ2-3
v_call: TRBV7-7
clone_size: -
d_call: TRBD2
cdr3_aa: CASSLAGATTDTQYF
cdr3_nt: TGTGCCAGCAGTCTAGCGGGGGCCACCACAGATACGCAGTATTTT

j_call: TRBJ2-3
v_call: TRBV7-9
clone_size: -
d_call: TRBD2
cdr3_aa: CASSFRGADTQYF
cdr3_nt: TGTGCCAGCAGCTTTCGGGGGGCAGATACGCAGTATTTT

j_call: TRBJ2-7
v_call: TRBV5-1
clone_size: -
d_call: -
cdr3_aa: CASSQSTGPYEQYF
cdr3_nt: TGCGCCAGCAGCCAATCTACAGGCCCCTACGAGCAGTACTTC

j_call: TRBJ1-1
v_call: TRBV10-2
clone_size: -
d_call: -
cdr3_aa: CASGGTYGTEAFF
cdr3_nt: TGCGCCAGCGGAGGGACCTACGGCACTGAAGCTTTCTTT

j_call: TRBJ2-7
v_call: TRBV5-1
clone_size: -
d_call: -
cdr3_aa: CASSLAAAIATYEQYF
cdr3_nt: TGCGCCAGCAGCTTGGCCGCGGCAATTGCGACCTACGAGCAGTACTTC

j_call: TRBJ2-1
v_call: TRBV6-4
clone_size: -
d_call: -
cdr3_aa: CASTSAPGSGEQFF
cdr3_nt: TGTGCCAGCACAAGCGCCCCGGGGTCGGGTGAGCAGTTCTTC

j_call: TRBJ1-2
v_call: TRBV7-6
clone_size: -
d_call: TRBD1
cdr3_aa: CASSLRQGNYGYTF
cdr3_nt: TGTGCCAGCAGCTTAAGACAGGGAAACTATGGCTACACCTTC

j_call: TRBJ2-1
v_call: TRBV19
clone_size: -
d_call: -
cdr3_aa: CASSGGPSIFYEQFF
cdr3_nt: TGTGCCAGTAGCGGGGGGCCTTCGATCTTCTATGAGCAGTTCTTC

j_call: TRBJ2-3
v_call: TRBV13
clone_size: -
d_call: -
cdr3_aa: CASSSSTYTQYF
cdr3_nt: TGTGCCAGCAGCTCCTCGACTTATACGCAGTATTTT

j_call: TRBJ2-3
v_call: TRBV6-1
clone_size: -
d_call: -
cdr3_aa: CASSRGSTDTQYF
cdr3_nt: TGTGCCAGCAGTCGGGGGAGCACAGATACGCAGTATTTT

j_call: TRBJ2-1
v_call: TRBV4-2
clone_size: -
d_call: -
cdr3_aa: CASSTGVSYNEQFF
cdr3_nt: TGTGCCAGCAGTACCGGGGTATCCTACAATGAGCAGTTCTTC

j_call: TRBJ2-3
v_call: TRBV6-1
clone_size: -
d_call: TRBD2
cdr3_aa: CASGAGGFRTDTQYF
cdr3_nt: TGTGCCAGCGGGGCGGGGGGTTTTCGCACAGATACGCAGTATTTT

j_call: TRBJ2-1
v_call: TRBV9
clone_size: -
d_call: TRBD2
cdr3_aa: CASSISGMSHNEQFF
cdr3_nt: TGTGCCAGCAGCATTAGCGGGATGTCCCACAATGAGCAGTTCTTC

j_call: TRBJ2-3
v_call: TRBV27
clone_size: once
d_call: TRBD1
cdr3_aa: CASSRNRGVDTQYF
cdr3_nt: TGTGCCAGCAGCCGAAACAGGGGGGTAGATACGCAGTATTTT

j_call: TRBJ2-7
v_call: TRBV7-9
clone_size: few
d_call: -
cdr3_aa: CASSPGGQGYSYEQYF
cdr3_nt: TGTGCCAGCAGCCCGGGAGGACAGGGATACTCCTACGAGCAGTACTTC

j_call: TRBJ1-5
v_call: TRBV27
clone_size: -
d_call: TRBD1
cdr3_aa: CASRGPGTGRNQPQHF
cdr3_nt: TGTGCCAGCAGAGGACCCGGGACAGGGAGGAACCAGCCCCAGCATTTT

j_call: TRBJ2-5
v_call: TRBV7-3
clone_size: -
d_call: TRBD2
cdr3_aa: CASSLSSGGVETQYF
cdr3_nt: TGTGCCAGCAGCTTATCTAGCGGGGGGGTTGAGACCCAGTACTTC

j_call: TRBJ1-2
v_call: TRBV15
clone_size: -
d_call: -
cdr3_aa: CATSRDRGAAYGYTF
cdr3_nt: TGTGCCACCAGCAGAGATCGGGGGGCGGCCTATGGCTACACCTTC

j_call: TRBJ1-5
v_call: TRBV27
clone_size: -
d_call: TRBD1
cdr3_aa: CASSLRSEQGAGQPQHF
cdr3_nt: TGTGCCAGCAGTTTACGTTCGGAGCAGGGGGCTGGTCAGCCCCAGCATTTT

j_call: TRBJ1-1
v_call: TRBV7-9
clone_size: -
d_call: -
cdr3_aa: CASSLADTAEAFF
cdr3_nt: TGTGCCAGCAGCTTAGCAGACACGGCTGAAGCTTTCTTT

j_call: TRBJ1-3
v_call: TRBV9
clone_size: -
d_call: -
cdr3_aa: CASSAGAMDTIYF
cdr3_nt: TGTGCCAGCAGCGCAGGGGCTATGGACACCATATATTTT

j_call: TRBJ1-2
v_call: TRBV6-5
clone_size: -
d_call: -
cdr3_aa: CASGFGTTYGYTF
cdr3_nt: TGTGCCAGCGGTTTCGGGACAACCTATGGCTACACCTTC

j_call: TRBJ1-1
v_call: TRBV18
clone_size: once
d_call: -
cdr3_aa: CASHAGVNTEAFF
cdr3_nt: TGTGCCAGCCACGCAGGGGTGAACACTGAAGCTTTCTTT

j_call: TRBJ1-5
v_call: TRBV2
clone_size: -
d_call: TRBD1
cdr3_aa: CASSGDRGRGQPQHF
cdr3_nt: TGTGCCAGCAGTGGAGACAGGGGGCGAGGGCAGCCCCAGCATTTT

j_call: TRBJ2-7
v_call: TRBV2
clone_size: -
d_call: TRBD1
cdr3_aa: CASSEGDRPSSYEQYF
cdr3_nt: TGTGCCAGCAGTGAAGGGGACAGACCGTCCTCCTACGAGCAGTACTTC

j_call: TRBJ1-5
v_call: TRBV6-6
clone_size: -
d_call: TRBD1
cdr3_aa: CASTKDRGRNQPQHF
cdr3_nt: TGTGCCAGCACCAAAGACAGGGGGCGTAACCAGCCCCAGCATTTT

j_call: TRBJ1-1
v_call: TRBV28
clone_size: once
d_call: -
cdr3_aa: CASSPLGLGSYTEAFF
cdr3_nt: TGTGCCAGCAGTCCCCTTGGTTTGGGGAGTTACACTGAAGCTTTCTTT

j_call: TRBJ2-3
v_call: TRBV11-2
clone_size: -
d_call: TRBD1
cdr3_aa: CASSSGGSDTQYF
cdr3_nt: TGTGCCAGCAGCTCAGGGGGTTCAGATACGCAGTATTTT

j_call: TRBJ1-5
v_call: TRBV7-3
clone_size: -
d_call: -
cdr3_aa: CASSEGQHNQPQHF
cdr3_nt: TGTGCCAGCAGCGAAGGACAGCACAATCAGCCCCAGCATTTT

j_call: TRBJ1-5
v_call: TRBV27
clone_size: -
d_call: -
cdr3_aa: CASSLGGQLSNQPQHF
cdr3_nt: TGTGCCAGCAGTTTAGGGGGCCAGCTAAGCAATCAGCCCCAGCATTTT

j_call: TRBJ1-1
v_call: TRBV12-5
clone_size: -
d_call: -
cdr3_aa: CASGLAITEAFF
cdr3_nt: TGTGCTAGTGGTTTGGCCATTACTGAAGCTTTCTTT

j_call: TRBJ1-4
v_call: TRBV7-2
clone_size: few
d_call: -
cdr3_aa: CASSLGRATNEKLFF
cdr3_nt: TGTGCCAGCAGCTTAGGCAGGGCAACTAATGAAAAACTGTTTTTT

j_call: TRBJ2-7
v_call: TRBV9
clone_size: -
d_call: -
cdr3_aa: CASSRDFTAYEQYF
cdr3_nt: TGTGCCAGCAGCCGGGACTTTACTGCCTACGAGCAGTACTTC

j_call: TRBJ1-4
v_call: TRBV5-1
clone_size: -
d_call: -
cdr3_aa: CASSRRGGEKLFF
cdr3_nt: TGCGCCAGCAGCCGCCGGGGGGGAGAAAAACTGTTTTTT

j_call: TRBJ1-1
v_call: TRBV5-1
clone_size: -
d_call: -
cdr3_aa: CASSLASGMNTEAFF
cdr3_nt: TGCGCCAGCAGCTTGGCCTCAGGGATGAACACTGAAGCTTTCTTT

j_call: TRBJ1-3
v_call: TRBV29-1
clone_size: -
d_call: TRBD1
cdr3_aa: CSGTTGAYSGNTIYF
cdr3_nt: TGCAGCGGCACGACAGGGGCTTACTCTGGAAACACCATATATTTT

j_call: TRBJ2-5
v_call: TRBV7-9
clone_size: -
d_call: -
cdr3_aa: CSSSQRETQYF
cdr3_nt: TGTTCCAGCAGCCAACGGGAGACCCAGTACTTC

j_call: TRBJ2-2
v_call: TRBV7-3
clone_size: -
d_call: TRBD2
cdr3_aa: CASSRDGTSVIGELFF
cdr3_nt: TGTGCCAGCAGCCGAGACGGGACTAGCGTTATCGGGGAGCTGTTTTTT

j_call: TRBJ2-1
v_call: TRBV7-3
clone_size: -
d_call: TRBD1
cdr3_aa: CASSLIIGQGARNEQFF
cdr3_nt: TGTGCCAGCAGCTTAATAATAGGGCAGGGGGCGCGGAATGAGCAGTTCTTC

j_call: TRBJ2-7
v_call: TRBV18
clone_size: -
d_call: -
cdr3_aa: CASSPQGTYEQYF
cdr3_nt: TGTGCCAGCTCACCTCAGGGGACCTACGAGCAGTACTTC

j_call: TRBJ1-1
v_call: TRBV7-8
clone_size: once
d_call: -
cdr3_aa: CASSLQVQAFF
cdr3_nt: TGTGCCAGCAGCTTACAGGTACAAGCTTTCTTT